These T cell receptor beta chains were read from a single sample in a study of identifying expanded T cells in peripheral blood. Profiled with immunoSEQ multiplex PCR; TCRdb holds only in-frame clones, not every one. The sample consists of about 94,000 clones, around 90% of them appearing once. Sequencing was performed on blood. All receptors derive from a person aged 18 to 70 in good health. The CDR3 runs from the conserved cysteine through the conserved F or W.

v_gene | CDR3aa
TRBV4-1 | CASSQERQGYNIQYF
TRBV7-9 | CASSLFGNQPQHF
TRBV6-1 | CATSAYEQYF
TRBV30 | CAWSTDSNQPQHF
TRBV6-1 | CASSESGGQNSPLHF
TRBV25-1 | CASSRDTDTGELFF
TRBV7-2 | CASSLDNQPQHF
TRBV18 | CASSPRQGDGYTF
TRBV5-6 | CASSLNSRYNSPLHF
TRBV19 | CASSRDHGTGGDEQYF
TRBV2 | CASSEDVYSPLHF
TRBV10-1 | CASSDNRDEAFF
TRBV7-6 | CASSLGDPEQFF
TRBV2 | CASRPGRGGGQPQHF
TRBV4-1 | CASSQLDRQTEAFF
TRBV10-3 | CAIRGTGGAGTEAFF
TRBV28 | CASSFGRTYGYTF
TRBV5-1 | CASSLTGPSYNEQFF